Listed here are 32 T cell receptor beta chains from one sample, sequenced in a study of spatial heterogeneity in lung cancer (dated by TCRdb to the late 2010s). General findings and caveats noted by the study authors: The tumor nonsynonymous mutation count correlated with the number of expanded alpha and beta TCRs within the tumor.

Antigen specificity for these receptors is unknown. The time point label for this specimen denotes: sample taken at primary tumor resection. The library was made by 5' RACE. Sequencing was carried out with a NextSeq 500. TCRdb ran its own pipeline on the public reads, namely fastp trimming at Q25 and MiXCR clone calling, and kept in-frame beta chains. Every distinct CDR3 protein forms one entry, paired with its most common genes and DNA. Across this sample there are 8,300 or so distinct CDR3 sequences, with roughly 5% seen only once. The top ten clonotypes cover more than 9% of the sample. The sequencing here drew on lung tumor tissue, taken at surgery. The source is a female donor with early-stage non-small cell lung cancer.

This rearrangement joins TRBV12-3 or TRBV12-4 to TRBJ2-1, with D perhaps given as TRBD1 or TRBD2 (5 bases each). Trimming cost V 6 bases and J 15 bases, with 18 bases left between them. CDR3 size: 12 residues. CDR3 sequence (DNA): TGTGCCAGCAGCACTCCGGGACGCAAGCCGTTCTTC. This encodes CASSTPGRKPFF.

This clonotype is labeled as medium-sized. This chain connects TRBV13 to TRBJ2-4, with TRBD2 matching over 8 bases. CDR1 and CDR2 from the germline V gene are PRHDT and FYEKMQ (reference sequence). The CDR3 has 16 residues. The ends lost 1 base at V and 6 bases at J; junction bases unmatched: 8. CDR3 sequence (DNA): TGTGCCAGCAGCTTAGCCGGGAGGGCTCTTTTAAACATTCAGTACTTC. Translated: CASSLAGRALLNIQYF.

This clonotype was seen at least ten times. The rearrangement links TRBV19 to TRBJ2-1; 13 nucleotides match TRBD2. The CDR3 totals 19 residues. Germline lookup yields CDR1 LNHDA and CDR2 SQIVND (reference sequence). V lost 3 bases, J lost 7 bases, and 15 bases stayed unmatched. The DNA for the CDR3 is TGTGCCAGTAGTATTTCGGGTCTTGGACTAGCGGGAGTGAGAAATGAGCAGTTCTTC. Protein: CASSISGLGLAGVRNEQFF.

This clonotype appeared a single time. The gene calls are TRBV20-1 and TRBJ1-3; D gene unclear. The V end was cut by 3 bases, the J end by 0 bases, with 6 bases between. This CDR3 is 13 amino acids long. Per the germline V gene, CDR1 is DFQATT and CDR2 is SNEGSKA (reference sequence). CDR3 in amino acids: CSASSDSGNTIYF. The CDR3 DNA sequence: TGCAGTGCTAGCTCCGACTCTGGAAACACCATATATTTT.

This clonotype was seen many times. V usage is TRBV27 and J usage is TRBJ2-6, with a possible D match to TRBD2 (5 bases). CDR3 length: 15 amino acids. CDR1 is MNHEY, CDR2 SMNVEV, per germline (reference sequence). V lost 2 bases and J lost 0, with 5 bases in between. The CDR3 here is CASSLDYSGANVLTF. The DNA of the CDR3 is TGTGCCAGCAGTTTAGACTACTCTGGGGCCAACGTCCTGACTTTC.

This clonotype was picked up many times. The CDR3 is CASSSWTKKDEQFF. The DNA of the CDR3 is TGTGCCAGCAGCTCCTGGACAAAAAAGGATGAGCAGTTCTTC. The chain is built from TRBV7-2 and TRBJ2-1; D possibly corresponds to TRBD1 (5 bases). The CDR3 spans 14 residues. Trimming stripped 4 bases from V and 8 bases from J, with 15 bases between. Germline V gene data show CDR1 as SGHTA and CDR2 as FQGNSA.

This clonotype occurred many times. The J gene is TRBJ1-2, the V gene TRBV19; 10 bases match TRBD1. The J segment lost 3 bases and the V segment lost 6 bases, leaving 4 bases of the junction unmatched. Germline V gene lookup returns CDR1 LNHDA and CDR2 SQIVND (reference sequence). This CDR3 is 14 amino acids long. The CDR3 spells CASRLGQGHYGYTF. The CDR3 nucleotides are TGTGCCAGTAGATTGGGACAGGGGCACTATGGCTACACCTTC.

This clonotype was seen ten or more times. CDR3 in DNA: TGTGCCAGCAGCTTAGCCGGGACCTCCTACAATGAGCAGTTCTTC. Translation: CASSLAGTSYNEQFF. The chain is built from TRBV7-3 and TRBJ2-1, with D perhaps TRBD1 or TRBD2 (5 bases each). The V and J ends lost 2 bases and 0 bases respectively, with 8 bases between them. Germline CDR1 is SGHTA and CDR2 is FQGTGA. CDR3 length: 15 residues.

The table lists this clonotype with a few counts. With a much larger clone just one base away, this may be a read error. The chain recombines TRBV12-3 or TRBV12-4 with TRBJ1-2; D ambiguous. This CDR3 has 13 amino acids. CDR3 sequence (DNA): TGTGCCAGCAGTACTCAGGTCCTCTATGGCTACAACTTC. Amino acids: CASSTQVLYGYNF.

This clonotype was observed many times. The chain employs TRBV7-8 and TRBJ2-7, with 12 bases that match TRBD2. Germline V gives CDR1 SGHVS, CDR2 FQNEAQ. The J segment lost 6 bases and the V segment lost 5 bases, leaving 11 bases of the junction unmatched. This CDR3 has 16 amino acids. In DNA, the CDR3 is TGTGCCAGCAGCGAACGACTAGCGGGAGCTTCGGGCGAGCAGTACTTC. It yields the protein CASSERLAGASGEQYF.

Here the CDR3 DNA reads TGTGCCAGCAGTTTTGAGGGGGCGCAAACTGAAGCTTTCTTT. Protein sequence: CASSFEGAQTEAFF. This chain uses TRBV12-3 or TRBV12-4 with TRBJ1-1; the match to TRBD1 covers 7 bases. This CDR3 is built from 14 residues. V was clipped by 3 bases and J by 5 bases; unmatched bases: 6.

This clonotype is medium-sized. V and J are TRBV7-2 and TRBJ2-1, with a tentative D call TRBD1 (6 bases). The CDR3 loop spans 13 amino acids. The ends were cut back, 4 bases at V and 10 bases at J, with 14 bases in the middle. CDR1 SGHTA and CDR2 FQGNSA come from the germline V gene. For the CDR3, the DNA is TGTGCCAGCAGCTCGCAGGGGTTGCTGGAGCAGTTCTTC. Translation gives CASSSQGLLEQFF.

This clonotype was seen repeatedly, ten times or more. The V and J genes are TRBV5-1 and TRBJ2-7; possible D gene TRBD2, 5 bases. Deletions cut 0 bases from V and 2 bases from J, with 9 bases between. The CDR3 consists of 14 residues. Per the germline V gene, CDR1 is SGHRS and CDR2 is YFSETQ. The CDR3 DNA follows: TGCGCCAGCAGCTTGGGTATGGGAGCCTACGAGCAGTACTTC. Its translation: CASSLGMGAYEQYF.

This clonotype was observed at least ten times. The chain links TRBV10-2 to TRBJ2-7; D possibly corresponds to TRBD1 (6 bases). Trimming removed 10 bases at V and 0 bases at J, with 13 bases between. The CDR3 length is 13 residues. Germline V CDR1 and CDR2: WSHSY, SAAADI. DNA of the CDR3: TGCGCCACCTTTAGGGGGACCTCCTACGAGCAGTACTTC. Amino acid sequence: CATFRGTSYEQYF.

The genes are TRBV5-4 and TRBJ2-7; D remains unclear. Germline V gene sequence: CDR1 SGHNT, CDR2 YYREEE (reference sequence). The V end lost 0 bases, the J end lost 5 bases, and 6 bases lay between the germline ends. CDR3 length: 12 residues. The CDR3 DNA follows: TGTGCCAGCAGCTTGGCCCAAGACGAGCAGTACTTC. Protein: CASSLAQDEQYF.

This clonotype was observed at least ten times. V gene TRBV11-2 combines with J gene TRBJ1-1, with D perhaps TRBD1 (5 bases). CDR3 length equals 14 residues. The V gene lost 0 bases and the J gene lost 4 bases, with 9 bases spanning the gap. The germline V gene has CDR1 SGHAT and CDR2 FQNNGV. CDR3 in DNA: TGTGCCAGCAGCTTAGAATGGGGACCCACTGAAGCTTTCTTT. Residues: CASSLEWGPTEAFF.

By frequency in the sample, this clonotype is medium-sized. The chain joins TRBV11-2 to TRBJ2-7, with 10 bases lining up with TRBD2. Germline V gene data show CDR1 as SGHAT and CDR2 as FQNNGV. The length of the CDR3 is 16 residues. Trimming took 1 base from V and 2 from J; bases not matched to a gene: 5. CDR3 residues: CASSLGTSGYTYEQYF. CDR3 bases: TGTGCCAGCAGCTTAGGGACTAGCGGTTATACCTACGAGCAGTACTTC. The whole variable domain, filled in from reference TRBV11-2 and TRBJ2-7, reads EAGVAQSPRYKIIEKRQSVAFWCNPISGHATLYWYQQILGQGPKLLIQFQNNGVVDDSQLPKDRFSAERLKGVDSTLKIQPAKLEDSAVYLCASSLGTSGYTYEQYFGPGTRLTVT.

This clonotype was observed many times. The genes are TRBV27 and TRBJ1-5; a weak D match, TRBD1 (5 bases). V lost 5 bases and J 1 base, leaving 15 bases between the germline ends. Germline CDR1 and CDR2: MNHEY and SMNVEV (reference sequence). The CDR3 is 16 residues long. DNA for the CDR3: TGTGCCAGCAGTAAGGGGTTAACGGTAAGCAATCAGCCCCAGCATTTT. It codes for CASSKGLTVSNQPQHF.

The CDR3 loop reads CASSFERTNEQFF. DNA of the CDR3: TGTGCCAGCAGTTTCGAACGGACAAATGAGCAGTTCTTC. This chain connects TRBV12-3 or TRBV12-4 to TRBJ2-1, with D perhaps matching TRBD1 (5 bases). This CDR3 comprises 13 residues. Trimming removed 3 bases at V and 7 bases at J, with 10 bases between.

This clonotype was counted ten times or more. The gene calls are TRBV12-3 or TRBV12-4 and TRBJ2-7; D uncertain. V lost 5 bases and J lost 2, with 13 bases in between. CDR3 length: 14 residues. CDR3 nucleotides: TGTGCCAGCAGTCGTAGAGTGGTAGCCTACGAGCAGTACTTC. Protein sequence: CASSRRVVAYEQYF.

This clonotype is medium-sized. This chain uses TRBV7-2 with TRBJ2-3, with D possibly matching TRBD1 (5 bases). Germline V lookup: CDR1 SGHTA, CDR2 FQGNSA. The CDR3 is made up of 15 amino acids. Trimming left V 1 base short and J 2 bases short, with 10 bases between. The CDR3: CASSLEGFSTDTQYF. The CDR3 nucleotides read TGTGCCAGCAGCTTAGAGGGGTTCTCCACAGATACGCAGTATTTT.

This clonotype was observed many times. CDR3 nucleotide sequence: TGTGCCATCAGTGAGGAAACAACTAATGAAAAACTGTTTTTT. Protein sequence: CAISEETTNEKLFF. The chain is built from TRBV10-3 and TRBJ1-4; D gene unclear. Trimming shortened V by 2 bases and J by 0 bases, and 4 bases separated the two germline ends. CDR3 length equals 14 residues. Per germline, CDR1 ENHRY and CDR2 SYGVKD.

The chain links TRBV9 to TRBJ1-6; a weak D match, TRBD1 (6 bases). Germline lookup yields CDR1 SGDLS and CDR2 YYNGEE. This CDR3 region has 14 residues. V dropped 3 bases and J dropped 10 bases, with 14 bases sitting between them. In DNA, the CDR3 is TGTGCCAGCAGCGCAACGGGCAGGGGCTCACCCCTCCACTTT. Protein sequence: CASSATGRGSPLHF.

By share, this clonotype ranks as medium-sized. The chain links TRBV18 to TRBJ2-7, with D perhaps matching TRBD1 (5 bases). The ends were cut back, 2 bases at V and 3 bases at J, with 14 bases in the middle. Germline V gives CDR1 KGHSH, CDR2 LQKENI. The CDR3 contains 15 residues. The DNA of the CDR3 is TGTGCCAGCTCACCAAAGGTCGACAGAAGCTACGAGCAGTACTTC. It is translated as CASSPKVDRSYEQYF.

This clonotype was observed at least ten times. At one end the junction does not follow the germline gene, possibly because of a read error. This chain uses TRBV28 with TRBJ1-2; no reliable D call. Germline V gene lookup returns CDR1 MDHEN and CDR2 SYDVKM. The CDR3 spans 11 residues. CDR3 bases: TGTGCCAGCAGCCCTAAGTATGGCTACACCTTC. This translates into CASSPKYGYTF.

This clonotype was seen many times. V usage is TRBV3-1 and J usage is TRBJ2-1, with 10 bases matching TRBD2. CDR1 is LGHDT, CDR2 YNNKEL, per germline (reference sequence). The CDR3 extends over 18 amino acids. With V trimmed by 5 bases and J by 0 bases, 10 bases remained unmatched. CDR3 region: CASSSTSGTSSSYNEQFF. The CDR3 DNA reads as TGTGCCAGCAGCTCAACTAGCGGGACCTCAAGCTCCTACAATGAGCAGTTCTTC.

This clonotype has at least ten counts. The rearrangement links TRBV12-3 or TRBV12-4 to TRBJ2-1; 12 bases map to TRBD2. With V trimmed by 5 bases and J by 5 bases, 13 bases remained unmatched. The CDR3 length is 18 residues. The CDR3 sequence: CASSPPLLGLAGNNEQFF. DNA of the CDR3: TGTGCCAGCAGTCCTCCCCTCCTTGGACTAGCGGGAAACAATGAGCAGTTCTTC.

In this sample, this clonotype turned up many times. The V call is TRBV12-3 or TRBV12-4, the J call TRBJ1-6; D uncertain. Trimming cost V 3 bases and J 5 bases, with 8 bases left between them. The CDR3 length is 14 residues. The CDR3 DNA reads TGTGCCAGCAGTTTGAGAGAAAATAATTCACCCCTCCACTTT. This gives the protein CASSLRENNSPLHF.

This clonotype was seen a handful of times. At one boundary the junction diverges from the germline segment, which might be a read error. The V gene is TRBV6-1, the J gene TRBJ1-2; D ambiguous. Germline-derived CDR1 and CDR2 are MNHNS and SASEGT. The CDR3 spans 15 residues. The DNA for the CDR3 is TGTGCCAGCAGGTCCGGCGTCGGAGGGAACTATGGCTACAACTTC. Translating it yields CASRSGVGGNYGYNF.

By sample fraction, this clonotype is medium-sized. This chain's CDR3 is CASSLRGGGSLYEQYF. CDR3 DNA: TGCGCCAGCAGCTTGAGGGGCGGGGGATCCCTCTACGAGCAGTACTTC. The chain uses TRBV5-1 and TRBJ2-7, with 7 bases aligning to TRBD2. With 1 base clipped from V and 3 bases from J, the junction kept 10 bases outside the gene matches. From germline, CDR1 is SGHRS and CDR2 YFSETQ. This CDR3 spans 16 amino acids.

This clonotype was seen many times. Possible read error: a much larger clone is one base away. The V and J genes are TRBV10-3 and TRBJ2-7, with 8 positions matching TRBD1. The CDR3 extends over 13 amino acids. Germline V gives CDR1 ENHRY, CDR2 SYGVKD. The CDR3, as DNA: TGTGCCATCAGCGGGACAGGCTCCTGCGAGCAGTACTTC. The encoded protein is CAISGTGSCEQYF.

Worth noting for this clonotype: This may stem from a read error, because a much larger clone lies one nucleotide away. The chain carries TRBV6-5 and TRBJ1-2; perhaps TRBD1 as D (6 bases). The CDR3 spans 15 residues. Germline V CDR1 and CDR2: MNHEY, SVGAGI. The CDR3 loop reads CASSRENRPVGGYNF. The CDR3, as DNA: TGTGCCAGCAGTCGGGAAAATAGGCCCGTGGGGGGCTACAACTTC.